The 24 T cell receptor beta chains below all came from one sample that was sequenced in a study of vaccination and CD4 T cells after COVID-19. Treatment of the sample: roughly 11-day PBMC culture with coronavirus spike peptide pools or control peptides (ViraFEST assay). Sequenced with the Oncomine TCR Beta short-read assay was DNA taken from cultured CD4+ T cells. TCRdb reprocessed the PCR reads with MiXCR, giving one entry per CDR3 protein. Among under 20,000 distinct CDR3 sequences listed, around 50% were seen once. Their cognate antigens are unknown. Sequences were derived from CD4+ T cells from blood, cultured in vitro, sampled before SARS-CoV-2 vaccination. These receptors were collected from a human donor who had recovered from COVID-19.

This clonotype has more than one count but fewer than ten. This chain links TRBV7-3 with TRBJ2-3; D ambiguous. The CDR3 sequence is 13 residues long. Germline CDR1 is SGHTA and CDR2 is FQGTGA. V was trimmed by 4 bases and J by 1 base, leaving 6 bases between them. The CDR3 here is CASSSAGTDTQYF. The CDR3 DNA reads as TGTGCCAGCAGCTCAGCAGGCACAGATACGCAGTATTTT.

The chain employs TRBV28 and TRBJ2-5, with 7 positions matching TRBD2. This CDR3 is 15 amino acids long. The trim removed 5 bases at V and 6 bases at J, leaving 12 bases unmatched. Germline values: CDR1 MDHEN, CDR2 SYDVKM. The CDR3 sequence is CASSIAGPVRKTQYF. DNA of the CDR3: TGTGCCAGCAGTATAGCGGGCCCCGTGAGGAAGACCCAGTACTTC.

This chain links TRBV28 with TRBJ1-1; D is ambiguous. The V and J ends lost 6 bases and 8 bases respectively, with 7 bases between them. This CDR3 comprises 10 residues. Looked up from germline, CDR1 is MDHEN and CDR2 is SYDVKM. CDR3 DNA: TGTGCCAGCAGGGATTTCGAAGCTTTCTTT. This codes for CASRDFEAFF.

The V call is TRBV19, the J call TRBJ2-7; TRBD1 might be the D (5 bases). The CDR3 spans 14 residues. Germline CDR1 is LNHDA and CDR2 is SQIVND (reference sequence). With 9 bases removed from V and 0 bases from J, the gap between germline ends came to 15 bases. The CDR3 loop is CASTQTVRSYEQYF. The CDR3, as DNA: TGTGCCAGCACACAGACAGTTCGCTCCTACGAGCAGTACTTC.

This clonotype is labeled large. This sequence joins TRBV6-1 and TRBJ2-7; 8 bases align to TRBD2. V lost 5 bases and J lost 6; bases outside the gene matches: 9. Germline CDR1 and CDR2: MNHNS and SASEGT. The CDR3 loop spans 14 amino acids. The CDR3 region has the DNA TGTGCCAGCAGTACAGATACACGGGGGGGCGAGCAGTACTTC. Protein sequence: CASSTDTRGGEQYF.

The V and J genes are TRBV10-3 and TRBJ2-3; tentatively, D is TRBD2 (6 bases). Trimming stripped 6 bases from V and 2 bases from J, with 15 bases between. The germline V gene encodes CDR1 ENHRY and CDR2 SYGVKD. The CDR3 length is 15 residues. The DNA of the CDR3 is TGTGCCATCAGAGTGGGGGGTTCCACCACAGATACGCAGTATTTT. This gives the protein CAIRVGGSTTDTQYF.

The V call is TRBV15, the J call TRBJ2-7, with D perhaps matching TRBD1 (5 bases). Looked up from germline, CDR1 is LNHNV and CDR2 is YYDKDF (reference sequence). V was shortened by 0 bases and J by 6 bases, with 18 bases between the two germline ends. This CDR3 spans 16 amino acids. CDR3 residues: CATSRDLGQGSGEQYF. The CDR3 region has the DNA TGTGCCACCAGCAGAGACCTGGGGCAGGGATCGGGCGAGCAGTACTTC.

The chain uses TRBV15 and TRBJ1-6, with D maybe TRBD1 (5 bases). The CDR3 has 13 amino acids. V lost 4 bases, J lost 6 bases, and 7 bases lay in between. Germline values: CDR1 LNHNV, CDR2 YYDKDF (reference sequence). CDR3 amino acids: CATSTDSNSPLHF. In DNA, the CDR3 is TGTGCCACCAGCACTGACAGTAATTCACCCCTCCACTTT.

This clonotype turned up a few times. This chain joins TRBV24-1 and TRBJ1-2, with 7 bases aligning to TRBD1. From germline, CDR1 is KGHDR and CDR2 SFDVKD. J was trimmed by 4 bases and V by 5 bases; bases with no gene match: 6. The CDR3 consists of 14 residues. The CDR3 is CATSGYRDSYGYTF. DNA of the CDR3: TGTGCCACCAGTGGCTACCGGGACAGCTATGGCTACACCTTC.

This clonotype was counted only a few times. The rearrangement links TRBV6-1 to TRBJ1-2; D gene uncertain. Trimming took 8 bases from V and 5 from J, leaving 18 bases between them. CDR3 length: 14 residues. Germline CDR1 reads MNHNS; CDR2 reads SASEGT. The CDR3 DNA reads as TGTGCCAGCGGACCGCGGCAGCGGCTATATGGCTACACCTTC. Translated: CASGPRQRLYGYTF.

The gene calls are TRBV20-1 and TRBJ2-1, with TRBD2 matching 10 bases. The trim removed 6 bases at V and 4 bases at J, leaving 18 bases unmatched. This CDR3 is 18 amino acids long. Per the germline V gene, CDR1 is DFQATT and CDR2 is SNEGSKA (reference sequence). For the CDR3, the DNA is TGCAGTGCCCTACCGGCTCTAGCGGGAGAGTTGATGTACAATGAGCAGTTCTTC. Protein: CSALPALAGELMYNEQFF.

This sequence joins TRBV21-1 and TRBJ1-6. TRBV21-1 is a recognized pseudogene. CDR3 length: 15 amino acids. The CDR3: CASSKNEDGISPLHF. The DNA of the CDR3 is TGTGCCAGCAGCAAAAACGAGGACGGAATCTCACCCCTCCACTTT.

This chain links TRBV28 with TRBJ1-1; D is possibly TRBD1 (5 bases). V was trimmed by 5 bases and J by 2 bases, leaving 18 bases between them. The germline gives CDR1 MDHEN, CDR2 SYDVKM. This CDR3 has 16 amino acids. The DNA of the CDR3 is TGTGCCAGCAGTCAAGGCAGGGCCCCAACAAACACTGAAGCTTTCTTT. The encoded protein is CASSQGRAPTNTEAFF.

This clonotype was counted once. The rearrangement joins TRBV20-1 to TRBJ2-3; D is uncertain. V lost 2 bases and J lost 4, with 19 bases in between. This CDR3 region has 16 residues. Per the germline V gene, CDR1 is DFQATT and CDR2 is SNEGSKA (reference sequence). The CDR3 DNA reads TGCAGTGCTAGACCGGGCAGAGCCACTGGCGCAGATACGCAGTATTTT. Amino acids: CSARPGRATGADTQYF.

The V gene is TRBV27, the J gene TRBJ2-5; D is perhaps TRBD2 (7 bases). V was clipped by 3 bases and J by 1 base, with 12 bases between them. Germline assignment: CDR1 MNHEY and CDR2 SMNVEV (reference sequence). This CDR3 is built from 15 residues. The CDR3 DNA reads TGTGCCAGCAGTTTGTGGGGAGGGGGCCAAGAGACCCAGTACTTC. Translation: CASSLWGGGQETQYF.

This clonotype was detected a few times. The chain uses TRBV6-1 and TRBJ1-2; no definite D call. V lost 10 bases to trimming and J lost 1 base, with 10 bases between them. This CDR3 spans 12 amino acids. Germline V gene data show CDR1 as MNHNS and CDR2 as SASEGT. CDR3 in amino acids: CATQEFNYGYTF. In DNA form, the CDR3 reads TGTGCCACCCAGGAATTTAACTATGGCTACACCTTC.

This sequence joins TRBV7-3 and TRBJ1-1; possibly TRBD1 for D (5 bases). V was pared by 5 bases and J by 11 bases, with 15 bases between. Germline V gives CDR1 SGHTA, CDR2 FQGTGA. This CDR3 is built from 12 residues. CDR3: CASSQYPGPAFF. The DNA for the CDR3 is TGTGCCAGCAGCCAGTATCCGGGACCGGCTTTCTTT.

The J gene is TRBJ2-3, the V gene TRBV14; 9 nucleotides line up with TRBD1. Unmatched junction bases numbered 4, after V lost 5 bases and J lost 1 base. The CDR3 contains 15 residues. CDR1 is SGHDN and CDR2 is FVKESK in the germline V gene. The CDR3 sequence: CASSTRTGGTDTQYF. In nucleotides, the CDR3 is TGTGCCAGCAGCACCCGGACAGGGGGCACAGATACGCAGTATTTT.

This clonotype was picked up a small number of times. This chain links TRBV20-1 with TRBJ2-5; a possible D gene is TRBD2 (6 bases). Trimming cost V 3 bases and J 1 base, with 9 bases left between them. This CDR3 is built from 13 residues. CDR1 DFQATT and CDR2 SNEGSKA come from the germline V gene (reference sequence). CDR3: CSASRGTQETQYF. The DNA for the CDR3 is TGCAGTGCTAGCCGGGGGACCCAAGAGACCCAGTACTTC.

In nucleotides, the CDR3 is TGTGCCAGCAGCAAGAGTGGGGGCTATGGCTACACCTTC. Its protein product is CASSKSGGYGYTF. This sequence joins TRBV6-1 and TRBJ1-2; a possible D gene is TRBD1 (5 bases). V was pared by 6 bases and J by 4 bases, with 12 bases between. This CDR3 is 13 amino acids long. Germline V gene data show CDR1 as MNHNS and CDR2 as SASEGT.

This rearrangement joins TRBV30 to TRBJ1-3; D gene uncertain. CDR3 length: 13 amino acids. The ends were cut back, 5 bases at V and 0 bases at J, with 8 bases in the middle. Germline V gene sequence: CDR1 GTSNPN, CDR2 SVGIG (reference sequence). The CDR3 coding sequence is TGTGCCTGGCACAGATCCTCTGGAAACACCATATATTTT. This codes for CAWHRSSGNTIYF.

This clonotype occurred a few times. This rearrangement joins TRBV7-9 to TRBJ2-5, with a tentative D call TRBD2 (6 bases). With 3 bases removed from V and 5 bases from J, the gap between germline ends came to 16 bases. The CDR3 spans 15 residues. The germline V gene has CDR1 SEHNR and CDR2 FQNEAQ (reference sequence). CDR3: CASSFYGAGRETQYF. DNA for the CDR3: TGTGCCAGCAGCTTCTATGGGGCGGGAAGGGAGACCCAGTACTTC.

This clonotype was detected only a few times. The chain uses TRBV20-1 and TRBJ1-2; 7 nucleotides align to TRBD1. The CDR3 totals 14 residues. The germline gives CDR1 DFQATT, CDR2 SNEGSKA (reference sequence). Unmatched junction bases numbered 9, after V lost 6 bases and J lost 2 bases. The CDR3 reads CSARWPQGNYGYTF. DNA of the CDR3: TGCAGTGCCAGGTGGCCACAGGGGAACTATGGCTACACCTTC.

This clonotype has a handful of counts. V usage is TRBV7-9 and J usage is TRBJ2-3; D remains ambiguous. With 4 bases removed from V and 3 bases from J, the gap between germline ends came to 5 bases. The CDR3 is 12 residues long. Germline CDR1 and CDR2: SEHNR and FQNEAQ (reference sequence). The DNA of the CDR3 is TGTGCCAGCAGCTCCTCGACAGATACGCAGTATTTT. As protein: CASSSSTDTQYF. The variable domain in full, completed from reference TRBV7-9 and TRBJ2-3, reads DTGVSQNPRHKITKRGQNVTFRCDPISEHNRLYWYRQTLGQGPEFLTYFQNEAQLEKSRLLSDRFSAERPKGSFSTLEIQRTEQGDSAMYLCASSSSTDTQYFGPGTRLTVL.